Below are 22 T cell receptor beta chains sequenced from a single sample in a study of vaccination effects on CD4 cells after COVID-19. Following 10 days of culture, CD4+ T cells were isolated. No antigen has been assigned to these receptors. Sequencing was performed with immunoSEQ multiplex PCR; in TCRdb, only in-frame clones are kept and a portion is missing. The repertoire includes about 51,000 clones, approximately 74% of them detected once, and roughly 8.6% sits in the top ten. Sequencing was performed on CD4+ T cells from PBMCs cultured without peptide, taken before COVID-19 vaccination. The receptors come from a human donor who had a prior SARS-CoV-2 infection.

The DNA of the CDR3 is TGTGCCAGCAGCTTATGGCCGGGGAGCACAGATACGCAGTATTTT. It encodes CASSLWPGSTDTQYF. The chain joins TRBV7-9 to TRBJ2-3; D is possibly TRBD2 (5 bases). The CDR3 consists of 15 residues. Looked up from germline, CDR1 is SEHNR and CDR2 is FQNEAQ (reference sequence). V lost 2 bases to trimming and J lost 0 bases, with 9 bases between them.

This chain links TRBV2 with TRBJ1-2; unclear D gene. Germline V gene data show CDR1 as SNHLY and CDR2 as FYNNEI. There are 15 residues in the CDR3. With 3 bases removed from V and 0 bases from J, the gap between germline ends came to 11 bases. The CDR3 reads CASSDNRVTNYGYTF. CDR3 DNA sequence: TGTGCCAGCAGTGATAATCGGGTAACTAACTATGGCTACACCTTC. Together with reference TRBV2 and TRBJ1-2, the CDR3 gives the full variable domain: EPEVTQTPSHQVTQMGQEVILRCVPISNHLYFYWYRQILGQKVEFLVSFYNNEISEKSEIFDDQFSVERPDGSNFTLKIRSTKLEDSAMYFCASSDNRVTNYGYTFGSGTRLTVV.

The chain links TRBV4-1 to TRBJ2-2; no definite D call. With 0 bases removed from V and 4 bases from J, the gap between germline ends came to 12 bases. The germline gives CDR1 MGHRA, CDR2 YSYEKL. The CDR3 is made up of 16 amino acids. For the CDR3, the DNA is TGCGCCAGCAGCCAAGAGATTCCTGTTTCCACCGGGGAGCTGTTTTTT. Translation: CASSQEIPVSTGELFF.

The CDR3 spells CASRPGGRGLAKNIQYF. DNA for the CDR3: TGTGCCAGCAGACCAGGGGGGCGGGGACTAGCCAAAAACATTCAGTACTTC. The V gene is TRBV7-9, the J gene TRBJ2-4, with a tentative D call TRBD1 (7 bases). This CDR3 contains 17 residues. Germline V lookup: CDR1 SEHNR, CDR2 FQNEAQ (reference sequence). Trimming cost V 6 bases and J 0 bases, with 18 bases left between them.

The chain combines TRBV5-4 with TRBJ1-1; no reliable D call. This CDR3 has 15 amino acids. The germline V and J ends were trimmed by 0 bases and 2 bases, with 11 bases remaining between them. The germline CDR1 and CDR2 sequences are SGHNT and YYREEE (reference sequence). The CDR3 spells CASSLAAERNTEAFF. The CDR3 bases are TGTGCCAGCAGCTTGGCAGCAGAGAGAAACACTGAAGCTTTCTTT.

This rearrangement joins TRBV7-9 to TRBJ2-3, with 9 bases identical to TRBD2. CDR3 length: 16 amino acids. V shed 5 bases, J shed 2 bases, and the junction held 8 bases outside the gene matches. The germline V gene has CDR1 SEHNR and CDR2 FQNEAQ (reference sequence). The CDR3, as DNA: TGTGCCAGCAGCCACCCGGCGGGAGGGCCCACAGATACGCAGTATTTT. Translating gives CASSHPAGGPTDTQYF.

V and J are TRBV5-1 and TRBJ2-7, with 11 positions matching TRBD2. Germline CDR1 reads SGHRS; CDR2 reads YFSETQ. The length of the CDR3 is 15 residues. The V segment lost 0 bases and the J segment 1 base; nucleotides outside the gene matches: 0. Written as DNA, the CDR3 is TGCGCCAGCAGCTTGGGGACTAGCGGGTCCTACGAGCAGTACTTC. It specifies CASSLGTSGSYEQYF.

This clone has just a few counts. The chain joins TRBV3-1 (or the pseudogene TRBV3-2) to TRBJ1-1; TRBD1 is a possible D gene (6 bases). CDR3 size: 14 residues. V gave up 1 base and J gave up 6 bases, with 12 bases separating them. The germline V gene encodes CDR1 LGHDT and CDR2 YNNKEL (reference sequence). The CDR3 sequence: CASSQVAGAPEAFF. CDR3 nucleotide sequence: TGTGCCAGCAGCCAAGTAGCAGGGGCCCCTGAAGCTTTCTTT.

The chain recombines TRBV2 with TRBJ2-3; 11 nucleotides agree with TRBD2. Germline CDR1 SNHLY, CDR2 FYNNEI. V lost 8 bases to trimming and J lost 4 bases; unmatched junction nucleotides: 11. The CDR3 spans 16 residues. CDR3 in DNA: TGTGCCAGCGGTTCCTTAGCGGGAGGGGGCTCAGATACGCAGTATTTT. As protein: CASGSLAGGGSDTQYF.

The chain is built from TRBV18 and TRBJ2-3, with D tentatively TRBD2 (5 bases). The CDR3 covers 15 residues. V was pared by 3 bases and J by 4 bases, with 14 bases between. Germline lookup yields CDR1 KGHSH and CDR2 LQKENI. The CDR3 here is CASSPLNLGADTQYF. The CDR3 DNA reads TGTGCCAGCTCACCTTTAAACCTCGGGGCAGATACGCAGTATTTT.

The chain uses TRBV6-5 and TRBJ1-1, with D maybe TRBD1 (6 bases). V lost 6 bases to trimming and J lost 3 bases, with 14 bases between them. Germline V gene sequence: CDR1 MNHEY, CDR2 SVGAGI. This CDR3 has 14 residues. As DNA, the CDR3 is TGTGCCAGCAGCTACCAGGGGATTGACACTGAAGCTTTCTTT. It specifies CASSYQGIDTEAFF.

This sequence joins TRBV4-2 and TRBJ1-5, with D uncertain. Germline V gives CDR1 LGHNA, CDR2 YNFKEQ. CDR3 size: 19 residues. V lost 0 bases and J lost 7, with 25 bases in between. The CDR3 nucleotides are TGTGCCAGCAGCCAAGATGGCATACGCCGCCGTTTGAGAGCCCAGCCCCAGCATTTT. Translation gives CASSQDGIRRRLRAQPQHF.

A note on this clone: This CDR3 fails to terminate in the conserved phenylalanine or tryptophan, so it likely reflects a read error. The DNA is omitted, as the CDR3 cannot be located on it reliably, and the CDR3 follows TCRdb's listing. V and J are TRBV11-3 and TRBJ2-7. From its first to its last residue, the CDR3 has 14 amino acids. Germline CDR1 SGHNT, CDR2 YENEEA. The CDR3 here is CASSPGPHPDPLFY.

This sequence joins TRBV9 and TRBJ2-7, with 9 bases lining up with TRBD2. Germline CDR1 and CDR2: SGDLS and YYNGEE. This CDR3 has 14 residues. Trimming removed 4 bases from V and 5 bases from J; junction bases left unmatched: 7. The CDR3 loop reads CASSLDSGRNEQYF. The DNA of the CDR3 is TGTGCCAGCAGCTTGGATAGCGGGAGAAACGAGCAGTACTTC.

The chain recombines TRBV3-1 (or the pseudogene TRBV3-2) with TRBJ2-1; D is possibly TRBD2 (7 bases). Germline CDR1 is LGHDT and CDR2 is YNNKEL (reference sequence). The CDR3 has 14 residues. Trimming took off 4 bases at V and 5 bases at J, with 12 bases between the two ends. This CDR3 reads CASSRGGGNNEQFF. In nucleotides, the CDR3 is TGTGCCAGCAGCCGGGGGGGCGGGAACAATGAGCAGTTCTTC.

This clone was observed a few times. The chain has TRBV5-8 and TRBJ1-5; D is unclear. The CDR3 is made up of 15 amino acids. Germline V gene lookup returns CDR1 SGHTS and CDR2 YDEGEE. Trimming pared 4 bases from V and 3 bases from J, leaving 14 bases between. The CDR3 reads CASSRGVGINQPQHF. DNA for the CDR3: TGTGCCAGCAGCCGTGGCGTGGGGATCAATCAGCCCCAGCATTTT.

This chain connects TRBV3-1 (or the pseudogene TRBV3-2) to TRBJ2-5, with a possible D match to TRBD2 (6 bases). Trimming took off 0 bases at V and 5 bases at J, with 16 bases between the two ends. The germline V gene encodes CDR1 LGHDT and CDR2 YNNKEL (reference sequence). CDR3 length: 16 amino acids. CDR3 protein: CASSQEVGGLFETQYF. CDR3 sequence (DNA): TGTGCCAGCAGCCAAGAGGTGGGGGGTTTGTTTGAGACCCAGTACTTC.

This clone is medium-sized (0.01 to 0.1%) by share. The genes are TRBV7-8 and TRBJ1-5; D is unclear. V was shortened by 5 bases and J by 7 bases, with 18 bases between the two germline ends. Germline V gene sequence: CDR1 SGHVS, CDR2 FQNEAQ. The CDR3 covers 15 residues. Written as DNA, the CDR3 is TGTGCCAGCAGCCCTGACTGGGTCGGTTCGCAGCCCCAGCATTTT. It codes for CASSPDWVGSQPQHF.

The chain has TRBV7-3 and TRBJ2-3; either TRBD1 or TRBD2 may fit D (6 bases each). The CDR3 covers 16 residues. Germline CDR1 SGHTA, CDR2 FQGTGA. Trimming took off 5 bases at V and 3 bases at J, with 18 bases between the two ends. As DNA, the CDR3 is TGTGCCAGCAGCCAGGGGTCCGGGGGACGAACAGATACGCAGTATTTT. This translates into CASSQGSGGRTDTQYF.

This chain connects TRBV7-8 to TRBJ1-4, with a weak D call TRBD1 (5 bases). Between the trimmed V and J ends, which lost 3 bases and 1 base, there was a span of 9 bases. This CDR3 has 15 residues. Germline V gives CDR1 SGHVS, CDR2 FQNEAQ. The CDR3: CASSFNQGTNEKLFF. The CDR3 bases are TGTGCCAGCAGCTTCAACCAGGGAACTAATGAAAAACTGTTTTTT.

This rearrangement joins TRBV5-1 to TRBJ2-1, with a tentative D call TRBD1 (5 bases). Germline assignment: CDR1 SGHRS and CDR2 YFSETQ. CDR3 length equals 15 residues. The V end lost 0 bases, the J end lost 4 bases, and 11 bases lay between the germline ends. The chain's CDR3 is CASSLVQGGYNEQFF. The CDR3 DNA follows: TGCGCCAGCAGCTTGGTTCAGGGTGGGTACAATGAGCAGTTCTTC. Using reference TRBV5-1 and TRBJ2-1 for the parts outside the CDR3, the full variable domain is KAGVTQTPRYLIKTRGQQVTLSCSPISGHRSVSWYQQTPGQGLQFLFEYFSETQRNKGNFPGRFSGRQFSNSRSEMNVSTLELGDSALYLCASSLVQGGYNEQFFGPGTRLTVL.

This CDR3 is CAWSVFFLIGSSYNSPLHF. The CDR3 nucleotides are TGTGCCTGGAGTGTATTTTTCCTGATCGGAAGCTCCTATAATTCACCCCTCCACTTT. This chain connects TRBV30 to TRBJ1-6; D is unresolved. V was trimmed by 0 bases and J by 0 bases, leaving 18 bases between them. This CDR3 has 19 residues. Germline V lookup: CDR1 GTSNPN, CDR2 SVGIG (reference sequence).